This note documents a single TCR beta chain sequence. The antigen is not known. TCRdb's table, derived via immunoSEQ multiplex PCR, lists solely in-frame clones and lacks some. This table holds around 100,000 clones, about nine tenths found once. This entry is derived from a study of PD-L1 blockade in urothelial cancer. About the research overall: Once treatment had started, blood was analyzed at 3 weeks (second dose) and again at 6 weeks.

V was cut by 1 base and J by 7 bases, with 22 bases left in between. CDR1 is SGHAT and CDR2 is FQNNGV in the germline V gene. The CDR3 extends over 17 amino acids. As to time point: pretreatment peripheral blood. Overall study results and limits: It was durable-benefit patients whose tumor-associated blood clones expanded more at 3 weeks.

The TCR comes from a man aged 55 to 70 with urothelial cancer. This chain connects TRBV11-2 to TRBJ2-5; possible D gene TRBD2, 7 bases. Sequencing was performed on PBMCs, taken around atezolizumab (anti-PD-L1) treatment. The CDR3, as DNA: TGTGCCAGCAGCTTAGGGACCGGGGGGCCCCCCTGGGGGACCCAGTACTTC. Its protein is CASSLGTGGPPWGTQYF.